This T cell receptor beta chain was observed in a study of CD8+CD57+ T cells in acquired aplastic anemia. Study background: DNA recovered from sorted CD4+ and CD8+ cells had a mean of roughly 3 ug. General study results and limits: The study identified roughly 31 CD8+ CDR3 sequences shared by patients and controls. Patients versus controls showed no significant CD8+ Simpson's diversity difference.

About this clonotype itself: What it recognizes is unknown. A much larger clonotype is one base distant, so this may be a read error.

Before being chosen for sequencing, patients had shown CD8+CD57+ cell expansion by flow cytometry. Patients had not yet gotten any therapy when their blood was taken for sampling. Losses at the gene ends were 0 bases for V and 7 bases for J; bases not matched to a gene: 5. Per germline, CDR1 SGHDT and CDR2 YYEEEE. This CDR3 spans 15 amino acids. The TCR beta profiling, which covered VDJ combination and CDR3 sequence, was carried out using genomic DNA as the template. TCRdb independently ran MiXCR on the reads; one entry per CDR3 protein. Of under 250,000 distinct CDR3 sequences in the sample, about 62% were seen once.

V usage is TRBV5-6 and J usage is TRBJ1-2, with TRBD1 matching 11 bases. This receptor was identified in a human donor with aplastic anemia. Sequenced material: sorted CD4+, CD8+, or CD8+CD57+ T cells (not recorded which) from PBMCs. For the CDR3, the DNA is TGTGCCAGCAGCTTGGGGGGGACAGGGGGTTTTGGCTACACCTTC. Protein sequence: CASSLGGTGGFGYTF.